This T cell receptor beta chain originates from a study of T cells in Graves' hyperthyroidism and ophthalmopathy. Study overall: Peripheral blood was obtained at initial diagnosis, preceding any treatment.

The CDR3 regions of TCR beta were amplified from RNA transcripts. An initial round of RT-PCR targeting the TCR CDR3 relied on the HTBI primer set. MiXCR, applied by TCRdb to the multiplex PCR reads, yields one record per CDR3 protein. The sample lists hundreds of thousands of distinct CDR3 sequences, more than 20% occurring once. The CDR3 loop spans 14 amino acids. Deletions cut 4 bases from V and 3 bases from J, with 9 bases between. The germline CDR1 and CDR2 sequences are KGHDR and SFDVKD. Participants, patients aged 18 to 65, had newly diagnosed hyperthyroidism with a duration under 2 months. Each 10 ml fresh peripheral blood draw supplied the PBMCs.

This clonotype originated in a man between 50 and 59 years old with Graves' hyperthyroidism. The sample consisted of blood. The V and J genes are TRBV24-1 and TRBJ2-1; D is possibly TRBD1 (5 bases). CDR3 sequence (DNA): TGTGCCACCAGTGACCGCGACAGCTACAATGAGCAGTTCTTC. Protein: CATSDRDSYNEQFF.